The 4 T cell receptor beta chains below come from one sample, sequenced in a study of OX40 agonist ivuxolimab in advanced cancers. Generated by immunoSEQ multiplex PCR, the TCRdb table keeps only in-frame clones and is missing some. This sample yields about 25,000 clones, of which about four fifths are seen a single time; about 32% belongs to the top ten. The starting material was CD4+ or CD8+ T cells sorted from blood, obtained in a trial of the OX40 agonist ivuxolimab. Receptor source: an adult with an advanced solid tumor such as melanoma, head and neck, liver or kidney cancer.

V usage is TRBV5-6 and J usage is TRBJ2-1, with TRBD2 matching 12 bases. V shed 4 bases and J 7 bases; nucleotides not matched to a gene: 3. The CDR3 is 14 residues long. In germline, CDR1 is SGHDT, CDR2 YYEEEE. CDR3 amino acids: CASSGLAGWNEQFF. CDR3 bases: TGTGCCAGCAGCGGACTAGCGGGATGGAATGAGCAGTTCTTC.

The V and J genes are TRBV4-2 and TRBJ1-2; 8 bases are a match to TRBD1. V shed 4 bases and J 0 bases; nucleotides not matched to a gene: 7. The germline CDR1 and CDR2 sequences are LGHNA and YNFKEQ. The CDR3 extends over 16 amino acids. The CDR3 sequence is CASSPRTGPSNYGYTF. As DNA, the CDR3 is TGTGCCAGCAGCCCACGGACAGGGCCCTCTAACTATGGCTACACCTTC.

In the case of this clone: Other DNA variants within this sample encode the same CDR3. The J gene is TRBJ2-1, the V gene TRBV11-2; D gene uncertain. From germline, CDR1 is SGHAT and CDR2 FQNNGV. This CDR3 is 15 amino acids long. V dropped 6 bases and J dropped 1 base, with 13 bases sitting between them. CDR3 in amino acids: CASSPDNISYNEQFF. DNA of the CDR3: TGTGCCAGCAGTCCCGACAACATATCCTACAATGAGCAGTTCTTC.

Here the CDR3 reads CASSYDTLSTEAFF. In nucleotides, the CDR3 is TGTGCCAGCAGCTATGACACTTTGAGCACTGAAGCTTTCTTT. The rearrangement links TRBV5-6 to TRBJ1-1; no firm D call. The V gene lost 3 bases and the J gene lost 4 bases, with 13 bases spanning the gap. There are 14 residues in the CDR3. Germline V gene data show CDR1 as SGHDT and CDR2 as YYEEEE.